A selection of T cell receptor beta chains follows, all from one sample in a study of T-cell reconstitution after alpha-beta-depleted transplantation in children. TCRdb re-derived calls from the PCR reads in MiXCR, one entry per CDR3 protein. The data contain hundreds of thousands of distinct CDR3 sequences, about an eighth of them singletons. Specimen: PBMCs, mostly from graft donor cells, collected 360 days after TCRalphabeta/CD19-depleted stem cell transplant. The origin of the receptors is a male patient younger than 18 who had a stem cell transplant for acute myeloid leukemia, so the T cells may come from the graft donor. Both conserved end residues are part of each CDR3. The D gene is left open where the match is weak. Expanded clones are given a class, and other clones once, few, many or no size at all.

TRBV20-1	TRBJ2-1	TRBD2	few	TGCAGTGCTCGATTTCGACTAGCGGAGTTCTCCTACAATGAGCAGTTCTTC	CSARFRLAEFSYNEQFF
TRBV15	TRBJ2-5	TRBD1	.	TGTGCCACCAGCTACTGGGACAGCGGAAAAGAGACCCAGTACTTC	CATSYWDSGKETQYF
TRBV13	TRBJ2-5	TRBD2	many	TGTGCCAGCAGCCCCCGGACTAGCGGGCTAAGGGAGACCCAGTACTTC	CASSPRTSGLRETQYF
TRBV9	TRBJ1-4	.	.	TGTGCCAGCAGCGTAGGAGGGGCGGCTGACGAAAAACTGTTTTTT	CASSVGGAADEKLFF
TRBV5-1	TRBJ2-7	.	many	TGCGCCAGCAGCTCCATGAGCGGACCCCTCTACGAGCAGTACTTC	CASSSMSGPLYEQYF
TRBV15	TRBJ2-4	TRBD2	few	TGTGCCACCAGCAGTCATGGGACTAGCGGGATTGGTAGAAAAAACATTCAGTACTTC	CATSSHGTSGIGRKNIQYF
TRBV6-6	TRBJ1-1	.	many	TGTGCCAGCAGCCGACAGGAAGCTTTCTTT	CASSRQEAFF
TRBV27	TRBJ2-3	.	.	TGTGCCAGCACTCCTTTACTAGACCTGGGTGGAGATACGCAGTATTTT	CASTPLLDLGGDTQYF
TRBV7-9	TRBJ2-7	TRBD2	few	TGTGCCAGCAGCTCCGACCCTGTAATGACTCTAGCGGGAAGAGACTACGAGCAGTACTTC	CASSSDPVMTLAGRDYEQYF
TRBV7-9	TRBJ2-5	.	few	TGTGCCAGCAGCTTTAAAGGGGAGGAGACCCAGTACTTC	CASSFKGEETQYF
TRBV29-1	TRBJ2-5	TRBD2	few	TGCAGCGTTGAATGGCGGGGGGGACAAGAGACCCAGTACTTC	CSVEWRGGQETQYF
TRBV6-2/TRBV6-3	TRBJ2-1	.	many	TGTGCCAGCAGCGATCTAGCTTACAATGAGCAGTTCTTC	CASSDLAYNEQFF
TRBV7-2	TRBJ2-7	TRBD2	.	TGTGCCAGCAGCTTAGCCAGCGGGAGTGGCTACGAGCAGTACTTC	CASSLASGSGYEQYF
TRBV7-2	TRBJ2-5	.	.	TGTGCCAGCAGACCTTGGGACATCGAGACCCAGTACTTC	CASRPWDIETQYF
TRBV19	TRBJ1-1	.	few	TGTGCCAGTAGTATAGACCTGGACTGGAGATTGAACACTGAAGCTTTCTTT	CASSIDLDWRLNTEAFF
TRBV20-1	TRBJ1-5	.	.	TGCAGTGCTAGTTCAGGGAGGGGCAATCAGCCCCAGCATTTT	CSASSGRGNQPQHF
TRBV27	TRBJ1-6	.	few	TGTGCCAGCAGTTTAAGGGAGGGTAGCTCCTATAATTCACCCCTCCACTTT	CASSLREGSSYNSPLHF
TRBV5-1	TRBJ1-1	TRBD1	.	TGCGCCAGCACCCCGGGACAGCCGAACACTGAAGCTTTCTTT	CASTPGQPNTEAFF
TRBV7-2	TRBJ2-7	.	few	TGTGCCAGCAGCCGACACTTCTCCTACGAGCAGTACTTC	CASSRHFSYEQYF
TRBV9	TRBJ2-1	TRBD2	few	TGTGCCAGCAGCGTAGGAATTGGACTAGCGGGATCTCTTGAGCAGTTCTTC	CASSVGIGLAGSLEQFF
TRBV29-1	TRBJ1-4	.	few	TGCAGCGTTGAGGTGGCAACTAATGAAAAACTGTTTTTT	CSVEVATNEKLFF
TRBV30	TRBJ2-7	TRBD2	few	TGTGCCTGGGGGGCCCTAAAGGTTCCCGGACTAGCGACTCCAGAGCAGTACTTC	CAWGALKVPGLATPEQYF
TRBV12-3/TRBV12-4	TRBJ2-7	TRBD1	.	TGTGCCAGCTTGCCCGGGACAGGAAGACACGAGCAGTACTTC	CASLPGTGRHEQYF
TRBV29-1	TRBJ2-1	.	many	TGCAGCGCAAGTCCCCAGGGGAATGAGCAGTTCTTC	CSASPQGNEQFF
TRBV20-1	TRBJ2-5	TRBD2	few	TGCAGTGCCCATAGGTGGCTAGCGGGAGGGGGGCAAGAGACCCAGTACTTC	CSAHRWLAGGGQETQYF
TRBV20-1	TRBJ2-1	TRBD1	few	TGCAGTGCTAGAGAGGGGACAGGAACAAAATCCTACAATGAGCAGTTCTTC	CSAREGTGTKSYNEQFF
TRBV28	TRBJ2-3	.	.	TGTGCCAGCAGTGACAGTCTAAACCCGGATACGCAGTATTTT	CASSDSLNPDTQYF
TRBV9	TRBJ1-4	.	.	TGTGCCAGCAGCGTAGCCGGACTAAATGAAAAACTGTTTTTT	CASSVAGLNEKLFF
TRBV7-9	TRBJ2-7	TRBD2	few	TGTGCCAGCAGCTCGACTAGCCGGGAGCAGTACTTC	CASSSTSREQYF
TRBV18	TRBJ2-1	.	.	TGTGCCAGCTCACCCATTGAGCCGAAAGGGGGGCAGTTCTTC	CASSPIEPKGGQFF
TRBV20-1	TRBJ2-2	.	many	TGCAGTGCTAGCTCTGCGGGGTATCTGGGGGAGCTGTTTTTT	CSASSAGYLGELFF
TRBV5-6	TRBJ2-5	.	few	TGTGCCAGCAGCTTGAAAGTACTGGAGACCCAGTACTTC	CASSLKVLETQYF
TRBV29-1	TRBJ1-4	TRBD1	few	TGCAGCGTTGGGGACAGTTCAAGAAATGAAAAACTGTTTTTT	CSVGDSSRNEKLFF
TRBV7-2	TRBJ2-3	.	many	TGTGCCAGCAAGCGGAGGGACAGAGATACGCAGTATTTT	CASKRRDRDTQYF
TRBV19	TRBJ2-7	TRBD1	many	TGTGCCAGTAGTATAGTGGGGACAGGGACCTACGAGCAGTACTTC	CASSIVGTGTYEQYF
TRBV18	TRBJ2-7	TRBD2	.	TGTGCCAGCTCACCTTCAGCGGGGGAGGTAGTCTACGAGCAGTACTTC	CASSPSAGEVVYEQYF
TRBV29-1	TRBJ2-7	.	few	TGCAGCGTTGAAGGGACGGTGCGAAACACCTACGAGCAGTACTTC	CSVEGTVRNTYEQYF
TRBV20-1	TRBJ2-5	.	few	TGCAGTGGCCGTACTCCGCCTAACACCCAGTACTTC	CSGRTPPNTQYF
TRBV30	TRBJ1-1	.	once	TGTGCACGGACTCCATGGAGGGGCATGAACACTGAAGCTTTCTTT	CARTPWRGMNTEAFF
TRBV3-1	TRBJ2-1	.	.	TGTGCCTGCAGCCAAGTCCCCACAGGGACCCCCTACAATGAGCAGTTCTTC	CACSQVPTGTPYNEQFF
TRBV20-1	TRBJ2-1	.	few	TGCAGGTCCAATGAGCAGTTCTTC	CRSNEQFF
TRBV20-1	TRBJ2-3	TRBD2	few	TGCAGTGCCGGGACTAGCGGGGTAACAGATACGCAGTATTTT	CSAGTSGVTDTQYF
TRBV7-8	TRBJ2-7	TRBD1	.	TGTGCCAGCAGCTCCTGGACAGGGATGAACGAGCAGTACTTC	CASSSWTGMNEQYF
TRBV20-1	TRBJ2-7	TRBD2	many	TGCAGTGCTCCGCCTGCCGGACTAGCGGGAGGTGAGCAGTACTTC	CSAPPAGLAGGEQYF
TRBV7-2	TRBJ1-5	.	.	TGTGCCAGCAGCTTAGCGCGGGACTTTTATCAGCCCCAGCATTTT	CASSLARDFYQPQHF
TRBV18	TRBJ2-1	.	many	TGTGCCAGCTCGAAGTTTCTTAATGAGCAGTTCTTC	CASSKFLNEQFF
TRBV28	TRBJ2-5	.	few	TGTGCCAGCAGTCCAACCTACAGGGAAAAGGTGGGCCAGTACTTC	CASSPTYREKVGQYF
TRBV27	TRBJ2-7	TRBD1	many	TGTGCCAGCAGGAAACAGGGGACCTACGAGCAGTACTTC	CASRKQGTYEQYF
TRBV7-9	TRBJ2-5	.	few	TGTGCCAGCCCACCGTTAGGAAGTAGCGCGGGGAAGTACCAAGAGACCCAGTACTTC	CASPPLGSSAGKYQETQYF
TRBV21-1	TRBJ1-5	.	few	TGTGCCAGCAGCAAATTCAGGGGGGAGGATCAGCCCCAGCATTTT	CASSKFRGEDQPQHF
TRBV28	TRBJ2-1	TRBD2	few	TGTGCCACGGCGGGAGGATATGAGCAGTTCTTC	CATAGGYEQFF
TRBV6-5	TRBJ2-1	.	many	TGTGCCAGCAGTTACTCGTTAGGGGGTTTGGGAAAGCAGTTCTTC	CASSYSLGGLGKQFF